These T cell receptor beta chains were read from a single sample in a study of T cell changes during pregnancy in multiple sclerosis. Libraries were prepared by immunoSEQ multiplex PCR; TCRdb keeps only in-frame clonotypes and omits some of them. In the table there are under 60,000 clones, around 92% of which are singletons. The sequencing here drew on CD4+ T cells from peripheral blood mononuclear cells, taken after pregnancy. The receptor source for this set is a female donor with multiple sclerosis, enrolled in a pregnancy study. Each CDR3 is given with its conserved first and last residue. A D gene is named only where the DNA matches it firmly. A clone size is listed for some rows: how often the clone was seen (once, few, many), or a class if it is expanded.

TRBJ2-7 | TRBV4-1 | TRBD1 | - | TGCGCCAGCAGCCAGGCACAGGGGGCTGACTACGAGCAGTACTTC | CASSQAQGADYEQYF
TRBJ1-3 | TRBV18 | TRBD1 | once | TGTGCCAGCTCAGCGACAGGGGCTGGAAACACCATATATTTT | CASSATGAGNTIYF
TRBJ2-5 | TRBV6-6 | - | - | TGTGCCAGCAGTTACTCCGGGAGACAAGAGACCCAGTACTTC | CASSYSGRQETQYF
TRBJ2-5 | TRBV20-1 | - | - | TGCAGTGCTAGGATCGGGGAGACCCAGTACTTC | CSARIGETQYF
TRBJ2-7 | TRBV9 | - | - | TGTGCCAGCAGCGTATCACCCAGGGGCGGTGCCGAGCAGTACTTC | CASSVSPRGGAEQYF
TRBJ2-6 | TRBV10-3 | - | - | TGTGCCACGAGGGCGATCTCTGGGGCCAACGTCCTGACTTTC | CATRAISGANVLTF
TRBJ2-7 | TRBV5-1 | - | once | TGCGCCACCCAGCCCCTTGAGGGAGCCCGGTACGAGCAGTACTTC | CATQPLEGARYEQYF
TRBJ2-3 | TRBV25-1 | TRBD2 | - | TGTGCCAGCAGTGAAAGGTCCGGGGGGGCGATCGCAGATACGCAGTATTTT | CASSERSGGAIADTQYF
TRBJ2-4 | TRBV7-2 | TRBD1 | - | TGTGCCAGCAGCCCGGACAGGGGTGCCAAAAACATTCAGTACTTC | CASSPDRGAKNIQYF
TRBJ2-7 | TRBV5-4 | TRBD2 | - | TGTGCCAGCAGCCCCAGGACGGGCGGGGGGGCCTACGAGCAGTACTTC | CASSPRTGGGAYEQYF
TRBJ2-3 | TRBV6-5 | TRBD2 | few | TGTGCCAGCTCCCTGCGGGGGGGAGCTCCAGATACGCAGTATTTT | CASSLRGGAPDTQYF
TRBJ1-1 | TRBV12-5 | - | - | TGTGCTAGTGGCCGACACTTGAACACTGAAGCTTTCTTT | CASGRHLNTEAFF
TRBJ2-1 | TRBV7-2 | TRBD2 | - | TGTGCCAGCAGCTTACGCGGGGGGGGCTACAATGAGCAGTTCTTC | CASSLRGGGYNEQFF